Presented here are 5 T cell receptor beta chains from one specimen sequenced in a study of post-analysis software for immune sequencing data. Study observations and caveats: In patients, TRBV5-6, TRBV5-1 and TRBV20-1 belonged to roughly 5 TRBV segments found more frequently than in controls.

Sequencing libraries made from TCR beta cDNA carried unique molecular identifiers. TCRdb re-called the PCR reads through MiXCR, storing one row per CDR3 protein. The sample has fewer than 850,000 distinct CDR3 sequences; around 45% are singletons. Their target antigens are unknown. Sequences were obtained from blood. These receptors were obtained from a girl under 18 with multiple sclerosis.

A few counts support this clonotype. The V gene is TRBV12-3 or TRBV12-4, the J gene TRBJ1-1; 8 bases are shared with TRBD1. This CDR3 comprises 13 residues. The CDR3: CATTGVAITEAFF. The CDR3 nucleotides are TGTGCTACGACAGGGGTCGCGATCACTGAAGCTTTCTTT.

The CDR3 DNA is TGTGCCAGCAGCTTAGGTGTGGGCAGCGGATACAATGAGCAGTACTTC. It yields the protein CASSLGVGSGYNEQYF. The chain couples TRBV11-2 to TRBJ2-7; the D gene is possibly TRBD2 (5 bases). The germline V gene encodes CDR1 SGHAT and CDR2 FQNNGV. Trimming pared 1 base from V and 7 bases from J, leaving 20 bases between. This CDR3 contains 16 residues.

This clonotype was detected only a few times. This chain joins TRBV11-1 and TRBJ2-1; D ambiguous. Trimming took off 3 bases at V and 3 bases at J, with 9 bases between the two ends. Germline values: CDR1 SGHAT, CDR2 FQDESV (reference sequence). The CDR3 is 14 amino acids. The CDR3 region is CASSFRTDYNEQFF. The CDR3 nucleotides are TGTGCCAGCAGCTTTAGGACGGACTACAATGAGCAGTTCTTC.

This clonotype turned up a few times. This chain links TRBV20-1 with TRBJ2-7; 7 positions match TRBD1. CDR1 is DFQATT, CDR2 SNEGSKA, per germline (reference sequence). The CDR3 runs to 15 residues. V shed 3 bases, J shed 0 bases, and the junction held 8 bases outside the gene matches. Here the CDR3 DNA reads TGCAGTGCTAGCGGGGTGAGGGGGCTCTCCTACGAGCAGTACTTC. This encodes CSASGVRGLSYEQYF.

This chain links TRBV20-1 with TRBJ1-6; no clear D. The V end was cut by 0 bases, the J end by 1 base, with 10 bases between. Germline V gene lookup returns CDR1 DFQATT and CDR2 SNEGSKA (reference sequence). This CDR3 region has 16 residues. CDR3 coding DNA: TGCAGTGCTAGAGATCGGGTCGATTCCTATAATTCACCCCTCCACTTT. As protein: CSARDRVDSYNSPLHF.